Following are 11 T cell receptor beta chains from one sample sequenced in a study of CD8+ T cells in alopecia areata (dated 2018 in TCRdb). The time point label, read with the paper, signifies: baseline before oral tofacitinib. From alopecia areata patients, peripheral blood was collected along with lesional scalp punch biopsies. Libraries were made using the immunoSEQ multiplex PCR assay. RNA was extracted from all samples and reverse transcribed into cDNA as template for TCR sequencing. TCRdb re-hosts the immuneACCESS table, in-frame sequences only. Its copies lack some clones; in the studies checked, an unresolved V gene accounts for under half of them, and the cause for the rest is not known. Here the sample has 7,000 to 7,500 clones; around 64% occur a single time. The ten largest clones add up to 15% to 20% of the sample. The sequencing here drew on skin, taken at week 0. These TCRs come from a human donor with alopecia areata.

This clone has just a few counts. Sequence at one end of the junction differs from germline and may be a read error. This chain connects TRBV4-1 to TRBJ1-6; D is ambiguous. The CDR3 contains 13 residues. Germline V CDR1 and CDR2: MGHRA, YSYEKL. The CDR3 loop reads CASSQDTASPLHF. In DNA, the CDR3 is TGTGCCAGCAGCCAAGACACAGCTTCACCCCTCCACTTT.

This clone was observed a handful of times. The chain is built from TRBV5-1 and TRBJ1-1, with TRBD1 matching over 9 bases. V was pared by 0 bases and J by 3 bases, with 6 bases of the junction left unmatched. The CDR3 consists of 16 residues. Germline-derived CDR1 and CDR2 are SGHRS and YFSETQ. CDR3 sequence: CASSLGKGQGDTEAFF. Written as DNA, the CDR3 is TGCGCCAGCAGCTTGGGGAAGGGACAGGGCGACACTGAAGCTTTCTTT.

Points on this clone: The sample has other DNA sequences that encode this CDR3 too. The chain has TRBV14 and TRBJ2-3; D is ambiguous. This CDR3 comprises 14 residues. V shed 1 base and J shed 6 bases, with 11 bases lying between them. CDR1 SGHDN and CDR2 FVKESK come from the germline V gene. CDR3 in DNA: TGTGCCAGCAGCCAAGGCATTATCACGGATACGCAGTATTTT. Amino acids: CASSQGIITDTQYF. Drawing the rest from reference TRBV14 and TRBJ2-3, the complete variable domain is EAGVTQFPSHSVIEKGQTVTLRCDPISGHDNLYWYRRVMGKEIKFLLHFVKESKQDESGMPNNRFLAERTGGTYSTLKVQPAELEDSGVYFCASSQGIITDTQYFGPGTRLTVL.

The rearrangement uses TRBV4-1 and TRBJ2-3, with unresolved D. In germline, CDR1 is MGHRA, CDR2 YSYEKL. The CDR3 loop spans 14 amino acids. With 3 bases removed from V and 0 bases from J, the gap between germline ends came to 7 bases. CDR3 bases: TGCGCCAGCAGCCAGACCCCTAGCACAGATACGCAGTATTTT. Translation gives CASSQTPSTDTQYF.

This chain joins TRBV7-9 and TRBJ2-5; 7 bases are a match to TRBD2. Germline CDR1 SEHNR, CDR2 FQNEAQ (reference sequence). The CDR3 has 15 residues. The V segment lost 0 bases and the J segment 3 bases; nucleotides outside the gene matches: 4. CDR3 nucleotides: TGTGCCAGCAGCTTAGCGGGAGGGGCAGAAGAGACCCAGTACTTC. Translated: CASSLAGGAEETQYF.

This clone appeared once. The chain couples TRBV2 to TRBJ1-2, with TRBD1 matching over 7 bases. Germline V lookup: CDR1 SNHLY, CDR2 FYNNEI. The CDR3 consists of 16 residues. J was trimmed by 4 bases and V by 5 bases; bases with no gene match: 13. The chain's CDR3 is CASSPLGGQRSYGYTF. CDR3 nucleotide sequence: TGTGCCAGCAGTCCCCTCGGGGGACAGCGAAGCTATGGCTACACCTTC.

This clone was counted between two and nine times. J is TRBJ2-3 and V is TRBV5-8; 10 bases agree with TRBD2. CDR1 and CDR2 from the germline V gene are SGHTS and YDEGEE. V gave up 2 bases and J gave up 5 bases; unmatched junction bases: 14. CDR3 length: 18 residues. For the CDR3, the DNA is TGTGCCAGCAGCTTTTTTCCTAGGATAGCGGGGGGTAAAGATACGCAGTATTTT. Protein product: CASSFFPRIAGGKDTQYF.

CDR3 in DNA: TGTGCCAGCAGCTTAATGCTAGCGGGGGGGCCGGGGACCGGGGAGCTGTTTTTT. Its protein product is CASSLMLAGGPGTGELFF. V usage is TRBV7-2 and J usage is TRBJ2-2; TRBD2 aligns across 12 bases. Germline V gene data show CDR1 as SGHTA and CDR2 as FQGNSA. The CDR3 totals 18 residues. Germline trimming cut 2 bases from V and 5 bases from J; bases unmatched to any gene: 9.

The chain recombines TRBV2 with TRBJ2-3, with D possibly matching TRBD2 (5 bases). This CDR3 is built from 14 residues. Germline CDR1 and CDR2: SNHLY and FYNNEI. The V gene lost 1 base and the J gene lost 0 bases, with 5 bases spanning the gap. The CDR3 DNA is TGTGCCAGCAGTGAAGGGACTAGCACAGATACGCAGTATTTT. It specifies CASSEGTSTDTQYF.

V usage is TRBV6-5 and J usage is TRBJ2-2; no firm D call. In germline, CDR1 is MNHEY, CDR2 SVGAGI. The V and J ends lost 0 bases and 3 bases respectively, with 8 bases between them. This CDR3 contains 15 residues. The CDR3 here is CASSYSGPHTGELFF. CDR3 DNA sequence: TGTGCCAGCAGTTACTCAGGACCGCACACCGGGGAGCTGTTTTTT.

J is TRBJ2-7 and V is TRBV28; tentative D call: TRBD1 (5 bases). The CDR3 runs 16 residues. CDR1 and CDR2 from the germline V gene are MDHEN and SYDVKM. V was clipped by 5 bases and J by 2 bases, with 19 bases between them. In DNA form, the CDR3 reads TGTGCCAGCAGTCCCGCCCTAAGGGGATGGCCCTACGAGCAGTACTTC. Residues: CASSPALRGWPYEQYF.